The sample holds many counts of the clone carrying this T cell receptor beta chain. What it recognizes is unknown. Generation of bulk TCR libraries relied on previously described methods and listed TCR primers. One entry per CDR3 protein results from TCRdb running MiXCR on the PCR reads. Among some 88,000 distinct CDR3 sequences listed, roughly a fifth were seen once. This sample is drawn from a study of molecular identifiers for immune sequencing clone quantification. It was from around 18,000 to 910,000 sorted cells, with 10%, 30% or 50% RNA, that naive CD8 libraries came. With 3 bases removed from V and 2 bases from J, the gap between germline ends came to 11 bases. The CDR3 extends over 14 amino acids. Germline-derived CDR1 and CDR2 are MRHNA and SNTAGT. Overall study results and limits: Detecting spiked Jurkat TCR RNA from one cell among about a million naive cells was reportedly possible.

The source is a human donor in good health. Some libraries in this study had Jurkat cell RNA spiked in. Sequences were obtained from naive CD8+ T cells from blood, with Jurkat cell RNA spiked in. Subset meaning: FACS-sorted CD8+CD4-CCR7+CD45RA+ naive T cells. The chain combines TRBV6-4 with TRBJ2-7, with D perhaps matching TRBD1 (5 bases). This CDR3 reads CASSDRQMTYEQYF. The CDR3, as DNA: TGTGCCAGCAGTGATCGACAGATGACCTACGAGCAGTACTTC.